These 20 T cell receptor beta chains came from one sample sequenced in a study of blood T cell repertoires in COVID-19. Profiled with immunoSEQ multiplex PCR; TCRdb holds only in-frame clones, not every one. The sample lists roughly 360,000 clones, 81% occurring once. Input material: peripheral blood. All receptors come from a human donor with acute or convalescent COVID-19. The donor label of this sample is uncertain.

The chain carries TRBV6-6 and TRBJ1-3; the D gene is possibly TRBD1 (5 bases). Trimming stripped 6 bases from V and 7 bases from J, with 10 bases between. Per the germline V gene, CDR1 is MNHNY and CDR2 is SVGAGI (reference sequence). The CDR3 totals 12 residues. CDR3 in DNA: TGTGCCAGCAGGGGGACTAGGAACACCATATATTTT. Amino acid sequence: CASRGTRNTIYF.

A remark on this clone: The sample holds other DNA sequences that translate to the same CDR3. V is TRBV5-1 and J is TRBJ1-1; D is ambiguous. V was shortened by 0 bases and J by 2 bases, with 8 bases between the two germline ends. Germline CDR1 SGHRS, CDR2 YFSETQ. The CDR3 has 14 residues. The CDR3 spells CASSLVGQNTEAFF. The CDR3 nucleotides are TGCGCCAGCAGCTTGGTTGGGCAAAACACTGAAGCTTTCTTT.

The chain couples TRBV18 to TRBJ1-6; D uncertain. Germline lookup yields CDR1 KGHSH and CDR2 LQKENI. The CDR3 spans 16 residues. The germline V and J ends were trimmed by 3 bases and 7 bases, with 16 bases remaining between them. Written as DNA, the CDR3 is TGTGCCAGCTCACCGATATTAGCCAGCCAAAATTCACCCCTCCACTTT. This encodes CASSPILASQNSPLHF.

The J gene is TRBJ2-7, the V gene TRBV3-1 (or the pseudogene TRBV3-2), with 7 bases matching TRBD2. With V trimmed by 4 bases and J by 4 bases, 10 bases remained unmatched. The CDR3 totals 15 residues. CDR1 and CDR2 from the germline V gene are LGHDT and YNNKEL (reference sequence). CDR3 protein: CASSPGSGTRYEQYF. CDR3 bases: TGTGCCAGCAGCCCTGGGAGCGGGACGCGGTACGAGCAGTACTTC.

The chain links TRBV10-3 to TRBJ1-4; D might be TRBD1 (6 bases). This CDR3 spans 14 amino acids. V lost 5 bases and J 0 bases, leaving 7 bases between the germline ends. Germline assignment: CDR1 ENHRY and CDR2 SYGVKD. CDR3 residues: CAISTGSTNEKLFF. The CDR3 region has the DNA TGTGCCATCAGTACAGGGTCAACTAATGAAAAACTGTTTTTT.

The table lists this clone with many counts. The CDR3 DNA reads as TGTGCCAGCAGCTTATTACAGGGGGTCTATGGCTACACCTTC. Encoded protein: CASSLLQGVYGYTF. The chain links TRBV7-9 to TRBJ1-2; 8 bases are shared with TRBD1. The ends lost 2 bases at V and 4 bases at J; junction bases unmatched: 3. Germline V lookup: CDR1 SEHNR, CDR2 FQNEAQ (reference sequence). The CDR3 contains 14 residues.

The J gene is TRBJ1-2, the V gene TRBV4-1, with 8 bases lining up with TRBD1. Germline loops: CDR1 MGHRA, CDR2 YSYEKL. The ends lost 1 base at V and 0 bases at J; junction bases unmatched: 7. This CDR3 has 17 residues. CDR3 loop: CASSQAGQGRTNYGYTF. Here the CDR3 DNA reads TGCGCCAGCAGCCAAGCAGGACAGGGCCGTACTAACTATGGCTACACCTTC.

The V call is TRBV19, the J call TRBJ1-4; TRBD1 might be the D (5 bases). The germline gives CDR1 LNHDA, CDR2 SQIVND (reference sequence). The CDR3 is 16 residues long. V was shortened by 3 bases and J by 0 bases, with 11 bases between the two germline ends. CDR3 nucleotide sequence: TGTGCCAGTAGTATCTACGGGGGTGCAACTAATGAAAAACTGTTTTTT. The encoded protein is CASSIYGGATNEKLFF.

The chain links TRBV2 to TRBJ1-2; D is ambiguous. Deletions cut 6 bases from V and 8 bases from J, with 16 bases between. This CDR3 is built from 13 residues. Germline V CDR1 and CDR2: SNHLY, FYNNEI. In DNA form, the CDR3 reads TGTGCCAGCAGCTTATTTCAGGTCGACGGCTACACCTTC. This translates into CASSLFQVDGYTF.

As DNA, the CDR3 is TGTGCCAGCTCCGGACCAGGACAGGGCATGACACCCCTCCACTTT. Protein: CASSGPGQGMTPLHF. The chain employs TRBV18 and TRBJ1-6; the match to TRBD1 covers 8 bases. J lost 11 bases, V lost 6 bases, and 12 bases had no gene match. Germline V gene data show CDR1 as KGHSH and CDR2 as LQKENI. The length of the CDR3 is 15 residues.

The chain couples TRBV5-4 to TRBJ1-1; D is uncertain. The V end was cut by 2 bases, the J end by 5 bases, with 13 bases between. The CDR3 runs 14 residues. The V gene's germline CDR1 is SGHNT and CDR2 YYREEE (reference sequence). The CDR3 is CASSFILGHTEAFF. The CDR3 DNA sequence: TGTGCCAGCAGCTTTATTCTTGGGCATACTGAAGCTTTCTTT.

Points on this clone: The junction departs from germline at one end; a sequencing error may be responsible. The chain recombines TRBV2 with TRBJ2-7, with TRBD1 matching over 10 bases. Germline assignment: CDR1 SNHLY and CDR2 FYNNEI. CDR3 length: 17 residues. The CDR3 DNA follows: TGTGTCAGCACCAAAAATCCGGGACAGGGGAATATTTACGAGCAGTACTTC. This encodes CVSTKNPGQGNIYEQYF.

This chain links TRBV30 with TRBJ1-6, with a weak D call TRBD1 (6 bases). Germline CDR1 GTSNPN, CDR2 SVGIG (reference sequence). V was cut by 5 bases and J by 4 bases, with 12 bases left in between. This CDR3 is built from 14 residues. The CDR3 region is CAWAGQQYNSPLHF. Written as DNA, the CDR3 is TGTGCCTGGGCCGGACAGCAATATAATTCACCCCTCCACTTT.

J is TRBJ2-5 and V is TRBV12-3 or TRBV12-4; 7 bases map to TRBD2. J gave up 5 bases and V 8 bases, and 2 bases lay outside the gene matches. The CDR3 covers 11 residues. The CDR3 nucleotides are TGTGCCAGCGGGGACTACGAGACCCAGTACTTC. Amino acid sequence: CASGDYETQYF.

The J gene is TRBJ2-2, the V gene TRBV3-1 (or the pseudogene TRBV3-2); 8 bases agree with TRBD2. This CDR3 is built from 18 residues. CDR1 and CDR2 from the germline V gene are LGHDT and YNNKEL (reference sequence). Trimming took 2 bases from V and 2 from J; bases not matched to a gene: 10. The DNA for the CDR3 is TGTGCCAGCAGCCAAATGACGGTAGCGGGATACAACACCGGGGAGCTGTTTTTT. Its translation is CASSQMTVAGYNTGELFF.

The rearrangement joins TRBV27 to TRBJ2-1; weak D call: TRBD2 (7 bases). The CDR3 has 14 amino acids. Germline CDR1 reads MNHEY; CDR2 reads SMNVEV (reference sequence). The CDR3 protein is CASGGPYSYNEQFF. CDR3 bases: TGTGCGTCCGGGGGGCCATACTCCTACAATGAGCAGTTCTTC.

The rearrangement joins TRBV5-5 to TRBJ1-6, with TRBD1 matching 10 bases. The CDR3 is 15 residues long. The V gene's germline CDR1 is SGHKS and CDR2 YYEKEE (reference sequence). Trimming at V came to 5 bases and at J to 11 bases, leaving 10 bases not matched to a gene. CDR3 coding DNA: TGTGCCAGCAGATTTTCGGCGGACAGGGGGACACCCCTCCACTTT. It translates to CASRFSADRGTPLHF.

The CDR3 is CASSIGTSGGLETQYF. Written as DNA, the CDR3 is TGTGCCAGTAGTATCGGGACTAGCGGGGGGTTAGAGACCCAGTACTTC. This chain joins TRBV19 and TRBJ2-5; 15 bases agree with TRBD2. V lost 3 bases, J lost 4 bases, and 3 bases stayed unmatched. CDR1 is LNHDA and CDR2 is SQIVND in the germline V gene (reference sequence). The CDR3 sequence is 16 residues long.

This clone was observed a single time. The chain uses TRBV4-1 and TRBJ2-7, with 9 positions matching TRBD2. Germline loops: CDR1 MGHRA, CDR2 YSYEKL. V lost 0 bases and J lost 1; bases outside the gene matches: 1. This CDR3 has 15 amino acids. CDR3 nucleotide sequence: TGCGCCAGCAGCCAAGAAGCGGGAGGATCCTACGAGCAGTACTTC. It translates to CASSQEAGGSYEQYF.

The chain carries TRBV24-1 and TRBJ2-1; TRBD1 agrees at 10 bases. With V trimmed by 4 bases and J by 8 bases, 7 bases remained unmatched. Per germline, CDR1 KGHDR and CDR2 SFDVKD. The CDR3 covers 15 residues. CDR3 protein: CATSDRRGTGDEQFF. CDR3 DNA sequence: TGTGCCACCAGTGACCGAAGAGGGACAGGGGATGAGCAGTTCTTC.